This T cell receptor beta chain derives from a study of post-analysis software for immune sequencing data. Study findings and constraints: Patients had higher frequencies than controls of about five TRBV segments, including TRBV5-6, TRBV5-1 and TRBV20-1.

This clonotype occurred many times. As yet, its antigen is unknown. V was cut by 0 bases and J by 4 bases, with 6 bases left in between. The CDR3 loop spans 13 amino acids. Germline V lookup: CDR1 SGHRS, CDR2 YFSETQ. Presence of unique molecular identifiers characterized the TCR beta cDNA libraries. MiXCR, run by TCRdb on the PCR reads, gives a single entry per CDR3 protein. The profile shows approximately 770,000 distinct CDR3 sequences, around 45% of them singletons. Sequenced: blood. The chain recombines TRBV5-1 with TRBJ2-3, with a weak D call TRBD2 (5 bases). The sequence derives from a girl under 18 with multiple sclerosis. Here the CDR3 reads CASSLGSADTQYF. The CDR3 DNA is TGCGCCAGCAGCTTGGGTAGCGCAGATACGCAGTATTTT.